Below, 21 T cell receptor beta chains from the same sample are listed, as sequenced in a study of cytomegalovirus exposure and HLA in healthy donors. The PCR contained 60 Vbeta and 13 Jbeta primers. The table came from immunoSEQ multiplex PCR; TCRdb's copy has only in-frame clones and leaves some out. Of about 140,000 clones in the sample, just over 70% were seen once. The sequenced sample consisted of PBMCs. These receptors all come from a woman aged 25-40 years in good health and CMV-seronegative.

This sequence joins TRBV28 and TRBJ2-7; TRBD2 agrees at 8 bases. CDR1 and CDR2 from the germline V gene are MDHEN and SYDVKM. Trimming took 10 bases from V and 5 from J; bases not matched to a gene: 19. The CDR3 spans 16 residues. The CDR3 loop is CATSKWVSGSTHEQYF. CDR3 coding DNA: TGTGCCACCAGCAAATGGGTCAGCGGGAGTACCCACGAGCAGTACTTC.

The CDR3 region is CATTEGTSGTFPYEQYF. In nucleotides, the CDR3 is TGTGCCACCACTGAAGGGACTAGCGGTACTTTTCCCTACGAGCAGTACTTC. The chain has TRBV9 and TRBJ2-7; 11 nucleotides match TRBD2. CDR1 is SGDLS, CDR2 YYNGEE, per germline. Trimming removed 9 bases from V and 2 bases from J; junction bases left unmatched: 16. The CDR3 is 17 residues long.

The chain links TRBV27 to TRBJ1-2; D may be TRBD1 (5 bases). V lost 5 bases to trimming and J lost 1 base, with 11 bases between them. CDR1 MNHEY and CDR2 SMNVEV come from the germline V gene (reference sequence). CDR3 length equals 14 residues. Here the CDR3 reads CASSQARDNYGYTF. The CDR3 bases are TGTGCCAGCAGTCAAGCCAGGGATAACTATGGCTACACCTTC.

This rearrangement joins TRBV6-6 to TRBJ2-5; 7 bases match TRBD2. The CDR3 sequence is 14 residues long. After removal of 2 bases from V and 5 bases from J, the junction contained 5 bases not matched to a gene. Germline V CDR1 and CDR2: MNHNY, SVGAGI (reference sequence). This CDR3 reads CASSYVGTMETQYF. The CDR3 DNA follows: TGTGCCAGCAGTTACGTTGGGACTATGGAGACCCAGTACTTC.

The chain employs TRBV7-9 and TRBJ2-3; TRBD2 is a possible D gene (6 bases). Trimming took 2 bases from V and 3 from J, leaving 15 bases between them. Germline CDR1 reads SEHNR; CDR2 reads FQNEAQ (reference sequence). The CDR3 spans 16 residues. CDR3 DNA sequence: TGTGCCAGCAGCTTACGGACGGCGGGGAGGACAGATACGCAGTATTTT. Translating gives CASSLRTAGRTDTQYF.

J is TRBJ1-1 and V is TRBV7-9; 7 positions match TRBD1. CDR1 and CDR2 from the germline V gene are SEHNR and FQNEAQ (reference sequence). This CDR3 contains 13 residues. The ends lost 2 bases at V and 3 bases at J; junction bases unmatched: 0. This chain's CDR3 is CASSLQGDTEAFF. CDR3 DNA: TGTGCCAGCAGCTTACAGGGGGACACTGAAGCTTTCTTT.

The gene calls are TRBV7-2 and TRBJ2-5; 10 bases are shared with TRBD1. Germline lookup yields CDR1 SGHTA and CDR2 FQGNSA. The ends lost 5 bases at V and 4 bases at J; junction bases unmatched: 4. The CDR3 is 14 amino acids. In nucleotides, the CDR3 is TGTGCCAGCAGCCCGACAGGGGGCGTAGAGACCCAGTACTTC. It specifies CASSPTGGVETQYF. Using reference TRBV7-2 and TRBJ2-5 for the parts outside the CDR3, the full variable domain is GAGVSQSPSNKVTEKGKDVELRCDPISGHTALYWYRQSLGQGLEFLIYFQGNSAPDKSGLPSDRFSAERTGGSVSTLTIQRTQQEDSAVYLCASSPTGGVETQYFGPGTRLLVL.

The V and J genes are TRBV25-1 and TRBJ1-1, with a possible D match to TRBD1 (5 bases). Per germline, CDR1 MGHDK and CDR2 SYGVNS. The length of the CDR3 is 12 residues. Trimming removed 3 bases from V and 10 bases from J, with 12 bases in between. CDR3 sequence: CASSEPQTGAFF. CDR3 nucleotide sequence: TGTGCCAGCAGTGAGCCCCAAACAGGAGCTTTCTTT.

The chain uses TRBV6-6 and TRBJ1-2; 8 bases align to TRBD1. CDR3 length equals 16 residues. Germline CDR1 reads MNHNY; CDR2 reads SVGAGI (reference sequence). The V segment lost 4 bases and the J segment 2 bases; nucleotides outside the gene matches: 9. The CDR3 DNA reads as TGTGCCAGCAGTTCCGCAGGGGGCATCCCCAACTATGGCTACACCTTC. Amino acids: CASSSAGGIPNYGYTF.

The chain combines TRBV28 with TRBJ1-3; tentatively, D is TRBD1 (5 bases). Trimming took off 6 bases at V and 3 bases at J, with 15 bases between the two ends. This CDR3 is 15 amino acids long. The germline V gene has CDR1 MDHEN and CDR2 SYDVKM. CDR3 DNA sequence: TGTGCCAGCAGGGCAGGGATAGCCTTTGGAAACACCATATATTTT. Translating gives CASRAGIAFGNTIYF.

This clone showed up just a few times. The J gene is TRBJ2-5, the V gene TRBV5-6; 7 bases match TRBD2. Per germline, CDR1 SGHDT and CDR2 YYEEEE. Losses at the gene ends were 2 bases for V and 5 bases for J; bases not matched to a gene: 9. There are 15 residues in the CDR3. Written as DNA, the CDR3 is TGTGCCAGCAGCTTTGGGGGGGGGACCGGGGAGACCCAGTACTTC. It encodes CASSFGGGTGETQYF.

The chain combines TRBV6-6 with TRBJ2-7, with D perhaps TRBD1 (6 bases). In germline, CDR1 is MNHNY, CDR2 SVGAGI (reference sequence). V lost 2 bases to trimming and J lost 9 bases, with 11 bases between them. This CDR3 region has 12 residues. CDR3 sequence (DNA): TGTGCCAGCAGTTACGGACAGTCGGCGCAGTACTTC. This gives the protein CASSYGQSAQYF.

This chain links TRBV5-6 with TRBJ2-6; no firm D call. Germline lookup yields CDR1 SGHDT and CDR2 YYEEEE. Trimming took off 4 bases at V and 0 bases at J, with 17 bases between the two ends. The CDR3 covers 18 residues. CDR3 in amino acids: CASSPLWAGPSGANVLTF. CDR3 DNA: TGTGCCAGCAGCCCCCTCTGGGCAGGCCCCTCTGGGGCCAACGTCCTGACTTTC.

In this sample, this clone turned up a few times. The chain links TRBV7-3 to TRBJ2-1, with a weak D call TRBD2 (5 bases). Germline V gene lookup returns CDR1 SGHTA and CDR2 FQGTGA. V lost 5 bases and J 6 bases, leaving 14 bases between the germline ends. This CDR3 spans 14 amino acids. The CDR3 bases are TGTGCCAGCAGCCCATTGGGAGACTTCAATGAGCAGTTCTTC. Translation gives CASSPLGDFNEQFF.

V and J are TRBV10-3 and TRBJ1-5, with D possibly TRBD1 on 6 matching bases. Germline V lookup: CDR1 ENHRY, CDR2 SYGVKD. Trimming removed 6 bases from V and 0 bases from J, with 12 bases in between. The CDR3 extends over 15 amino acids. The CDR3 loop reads CAISKTGRSNQPQHF. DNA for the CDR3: TGTGCCATCAGCAAGACAGGTCGTAGCAATCAGCCCCAGCATTTT.

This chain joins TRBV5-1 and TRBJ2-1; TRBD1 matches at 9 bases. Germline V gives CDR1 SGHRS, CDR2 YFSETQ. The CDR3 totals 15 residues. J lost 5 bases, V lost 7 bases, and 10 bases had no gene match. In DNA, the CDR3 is TGCGCCAGCGCGGACGGGACAGGGATCCACAATGAGCAGTTCTTC. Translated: CASADGTGIHNEQFF.

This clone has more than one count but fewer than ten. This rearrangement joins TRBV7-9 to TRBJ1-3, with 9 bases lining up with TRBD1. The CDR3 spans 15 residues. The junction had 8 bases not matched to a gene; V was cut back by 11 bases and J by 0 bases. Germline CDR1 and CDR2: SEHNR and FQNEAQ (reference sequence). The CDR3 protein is CAGGQGPSSGNTIYF. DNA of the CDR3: TGTGCCGGGGGACAGGGACCCTCCTCTGGAAACACCATATATTTT.

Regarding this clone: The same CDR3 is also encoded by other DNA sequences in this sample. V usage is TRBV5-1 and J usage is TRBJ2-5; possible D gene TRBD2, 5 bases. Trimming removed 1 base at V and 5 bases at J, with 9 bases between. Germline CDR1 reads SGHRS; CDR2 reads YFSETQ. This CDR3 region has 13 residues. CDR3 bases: TGCGCCAGCAGCTTGCCCGGGGAGGAGACCCAGTACTTC. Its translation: CASSLPGEETQYF.

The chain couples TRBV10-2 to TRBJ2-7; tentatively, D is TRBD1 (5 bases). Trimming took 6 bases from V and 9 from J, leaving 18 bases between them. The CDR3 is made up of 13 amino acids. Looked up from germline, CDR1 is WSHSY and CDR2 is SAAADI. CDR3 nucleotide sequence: TGCGCCAGCAGCAGGGAATACTACGAGCGGCAGTACTTC. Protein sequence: CASSREYYERQYF.

The CDR3 region has the DNA TGTGCCAGCAGTTACGTCGCAGGGGGCCTCTATGGCTACACCTTC. It codes for CASSYVAGGLYGYTF. The chain employs TRBV6-5 and TRBJ1-2, with TRBD1 matching 8 bases. V gave up 2 bases and J gave up 4 bases; unmatched junction bases: 6. Germline V gives CDR1 MNHEY, CDR2 SVGAGI. This CDR3 has 15 amino acids.

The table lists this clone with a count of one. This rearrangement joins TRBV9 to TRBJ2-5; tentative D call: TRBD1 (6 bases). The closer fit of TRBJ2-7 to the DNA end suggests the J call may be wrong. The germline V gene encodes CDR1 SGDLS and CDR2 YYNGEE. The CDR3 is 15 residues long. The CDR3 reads CASSPGQSISYEQYF. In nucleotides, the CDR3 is TGTGCCAGCAGCCCTGGACAGTCGATCTCCTACGAGCAGTACTTC.